Listed below are T cell receptor beta chains from one sample, sequenced in a study of Graves' ophthalmopathy and Graves' hyperthyroidism. One entry per CDR3 protein, called by TCRdb with MiXCR from the multiplex PCR reads. The table shows over 450,000 distinct CDR3 sequences, with over 13% occurring only once. Sequenced material: blood. These receptors originate from a woman in her 30s with Graves' ophthalmopathy. Each CDR3 is given with its conserved first and last residue. The order of the fields is V gene, clone size, J gene, D gene, CDR3 DNA, CDR3 protein. D genes are given only for firm matches. The size of a clone is reported for some rows only, either as once, few or many, or as a class for expanded clones.

TRBV20-1	many	TRBJ2-5	TRBD2	TGCAGTGCTAGAGGGACTAGCGGACAAGAGACCCAGTACTTC	CSARGTSGQETQYF
TRBV6-1	many	TRBJ1-5	-	TGTGCCAGCAGTCCTTCAAATCAGCCCCAGCATTTT	CASSPSNQPQHF
TRBV24-1	many	TRBJ2-5	-	TGTGCCACCAGTGATTTGAGCAGGGAACAAGAGACCCAGTACTTC	CATSDLSREQETQYF
TRBV6-5	many	TRBJ1-1	TRBD1	TGTGCCAGCAGTTACTCTGGACAGGCCTACGAAGCTTCCTTT	CASSYSGQAYEASF
TRBV7-9	few	TRBJ2-4	-	TGTGCCAGCAGGGGAACAGGGTTCGTCGGGGCCAAAAACATTCAGTACTTC	CASRGTGFVGAKNIQYF
TRBV10-1	many	TRBJ1-2	-	TGCGCCAGCAGTAATTCTCGAGGCAGTCCCTATGGCTACACCTTC	CASSNSRGSPYGYTF
TRBV13	few	TRBJ2-7	-	TGTGCCAGCAGCTTAGGGGGGCACCCTTACGAGCAGTACTTC	CASSLGGHPYEQYF
TRBV7-9	many	TRBJ1-1	-	TGTGCCAGCAGCACATATGGTACTGAAGCTTTCTTT	CASSTYGTEAFF
TRBV29-1	few	TRBJ2-5	TRBD2	TGCAGCGTTGAGGAGACTAGCGGGAGAGAGACCCAGTACTTC	CSVEETSGRETQYF
TRBV10-3	many	TRBJ1-2	-	TGTGCCATCAGCCGATCCCTGGACGGAACGCATGGCTACACCTTC	CAISRSLDGTHGYTF
TRBV20-1	-	TRBJ1-5	TRBD1	TGCAGTGCAGCTCAGGGGGTAGGGGGCAATCAGCCCCAGCATTTT	CSAAQGVGGNQPQHF
TRBV20-1	-	TRBJ1-1	-	TGCAGTGCTTTGAGCGACAAGAACACTGAAGCTTTCTTT	CSALSDKNTEAFF
TRBV28	many	TRBJ1-2	-	TGTGCCAGCAGCCCGAGGGGGATGGGGATCTATGGCTACACCTTC	CASSPRGMGIYGYTF
TRBV28	many	TRBJ1-1	TRBD1	TGTGCCAGCAGTTTTACAGGGGTTTTCACTGAAGCTTTCTTT	CASSFTGVFTEAFF
TRBV2	many	TRBJ1-1	-	TGTGCCAGCATTGGTAACACTGAAGCTTTCTTT	CASIGNTEAFF
TRBV6-1	many	TRBJ2-5	-	TGTGCCAGCAATCCGGGGCCAGGGTATGGCCAAGAGACCCAGTACTTC	CASNPGPGYGQETQYF
TRBV24-1	many	TRBJ1-2	-	TGTGCCACCAGTGATTCAGCCACCAGGGCTAACTATGGCTACACCTTC	CATSDSATRANYGYTF
TRBV12-5	many	TRBJ1-5	TRBD1	TGTGCTAGTGTCTCTTCCGGGACAGGCAATCAGCCCCAGCATTTT	CASVSSGTGNQPQHF
TRBV20-1	many	TRBJ2-7	-	TGCAGTGCCAGTGACTGGACGGAGGAGCAGTACTTC	CSASDWTEEQYF
TRBV28	many	TRBJ1-5	-	TGTGCCAGCAGTTTATGGGGGGCAGGCCAGCCCCAGCGTTTT	CASSLWGAGQPQRF
TRBV30	many	TRBJ2-5	-	TGTGCCTGGAGTCCCACCGAAGAGACCCAGTACTTC	CAWSPTEETQYF
TRBV7-2	many	TRBJ1-1	-	TGTGCCAGCAGCTTAAAAACACAGAACACTGAAGCTTTCTTT	CASSLKTQNTEAFF
TRBV28	many	TRBJ2-3	TRBD1	TGTGCCAGCAGCTTACCGCGGGACAGGCCCACAGATACGCAGTATTTT	CASSLPRDRPTDTQYF
TRBV5-1	many	TRBJ1-1	TRBD1	TGCGCCAGCAGAGCCGGGACAGGCACTGAAGCTTTCTTT	CASRAGTGTEAFF
TRBV12-3/TRBV12-4	many	TRBJ1-6	TRBD1	TGTGCCAGCAGTTTTGCCCGGACAGGGGCGAATTCACCCCTCCACTTT	CASSFARTGANSPLHF
TRBV7-8	many	TRBJ2-7	-	TGTGCCAGCAGCTTAGAGCCAGCGGACCCCTACGAGCAGTACTTC	CASSLEPADPYEQYF
TRBV7-6	many	TRBJ2-2	-	TGTGCCAGCAGCCTAAGCCCCGGGGGTGGCACCGGGGAGCTGTTTTTT	CASSLSPGGGTGELFF